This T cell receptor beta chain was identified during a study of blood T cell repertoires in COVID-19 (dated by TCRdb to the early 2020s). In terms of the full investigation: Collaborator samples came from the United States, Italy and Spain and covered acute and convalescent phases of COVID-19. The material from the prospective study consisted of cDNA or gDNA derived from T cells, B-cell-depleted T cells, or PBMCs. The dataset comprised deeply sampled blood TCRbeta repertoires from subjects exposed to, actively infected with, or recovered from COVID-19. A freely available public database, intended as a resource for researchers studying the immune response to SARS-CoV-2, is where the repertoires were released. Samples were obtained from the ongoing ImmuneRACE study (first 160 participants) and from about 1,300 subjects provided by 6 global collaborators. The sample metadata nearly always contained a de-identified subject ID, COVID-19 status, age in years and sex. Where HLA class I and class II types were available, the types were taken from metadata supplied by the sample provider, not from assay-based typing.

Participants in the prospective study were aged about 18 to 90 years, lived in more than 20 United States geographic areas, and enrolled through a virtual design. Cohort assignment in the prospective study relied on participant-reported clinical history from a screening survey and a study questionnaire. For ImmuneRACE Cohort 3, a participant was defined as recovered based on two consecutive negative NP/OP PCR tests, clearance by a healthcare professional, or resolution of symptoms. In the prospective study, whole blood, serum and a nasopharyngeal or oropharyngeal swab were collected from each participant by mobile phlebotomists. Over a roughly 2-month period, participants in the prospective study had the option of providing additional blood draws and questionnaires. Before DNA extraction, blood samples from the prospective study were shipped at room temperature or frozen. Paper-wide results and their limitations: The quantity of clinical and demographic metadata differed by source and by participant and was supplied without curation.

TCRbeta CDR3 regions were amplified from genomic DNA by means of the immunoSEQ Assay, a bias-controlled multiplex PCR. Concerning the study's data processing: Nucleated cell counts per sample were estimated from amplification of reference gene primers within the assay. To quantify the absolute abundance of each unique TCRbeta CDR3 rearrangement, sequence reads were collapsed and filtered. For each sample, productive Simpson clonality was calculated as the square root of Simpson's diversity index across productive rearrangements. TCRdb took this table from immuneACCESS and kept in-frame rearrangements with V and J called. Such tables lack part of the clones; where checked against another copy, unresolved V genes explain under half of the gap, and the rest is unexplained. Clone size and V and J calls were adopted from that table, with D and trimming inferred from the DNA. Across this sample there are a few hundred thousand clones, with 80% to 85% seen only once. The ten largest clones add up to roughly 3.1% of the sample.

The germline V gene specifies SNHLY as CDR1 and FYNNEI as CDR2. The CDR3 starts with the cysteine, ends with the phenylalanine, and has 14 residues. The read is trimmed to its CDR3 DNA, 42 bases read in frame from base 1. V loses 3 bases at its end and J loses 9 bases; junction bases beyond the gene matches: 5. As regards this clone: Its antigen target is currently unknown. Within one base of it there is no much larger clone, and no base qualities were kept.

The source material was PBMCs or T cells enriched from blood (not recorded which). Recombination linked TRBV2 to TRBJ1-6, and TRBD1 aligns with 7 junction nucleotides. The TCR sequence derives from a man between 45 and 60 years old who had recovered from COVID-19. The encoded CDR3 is CASSEGRGSSPLHF. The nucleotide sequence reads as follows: TGTGCCAGCAGTGAGGGCAGGGGGAGTTCACCCCTCCACTTT.